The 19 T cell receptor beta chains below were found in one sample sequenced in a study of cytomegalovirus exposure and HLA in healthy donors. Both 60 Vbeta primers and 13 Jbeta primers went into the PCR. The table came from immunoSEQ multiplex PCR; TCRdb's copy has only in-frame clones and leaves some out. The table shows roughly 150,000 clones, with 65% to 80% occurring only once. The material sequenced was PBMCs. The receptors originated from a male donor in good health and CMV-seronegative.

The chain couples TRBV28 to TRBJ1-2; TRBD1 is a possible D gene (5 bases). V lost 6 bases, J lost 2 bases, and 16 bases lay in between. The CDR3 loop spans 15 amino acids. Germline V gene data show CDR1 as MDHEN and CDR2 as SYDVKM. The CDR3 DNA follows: TGTGCCAGCAGGGGGACGTGGGGGGTGAACTATGGCTACACCTTC. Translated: CASRGTWGVNYGYTF.

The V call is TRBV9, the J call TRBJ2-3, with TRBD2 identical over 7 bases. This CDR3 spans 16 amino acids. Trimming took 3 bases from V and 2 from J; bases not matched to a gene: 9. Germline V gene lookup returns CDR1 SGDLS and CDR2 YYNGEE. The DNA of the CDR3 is TGTGCCAGCAGCGCCGAGACTAGCATAACCACAGATACGCAGTATTTT. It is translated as CASSAETSITTDTQYF.

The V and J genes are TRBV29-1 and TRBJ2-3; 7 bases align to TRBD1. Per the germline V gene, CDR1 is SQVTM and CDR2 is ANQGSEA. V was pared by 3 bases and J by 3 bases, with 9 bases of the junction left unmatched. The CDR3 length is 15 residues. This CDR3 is CSVDTYRGRTDTQYF. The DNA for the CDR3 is TGCAGCGTTGATACCTACAGGGGACGTACAGATACGCAGTATTTT.

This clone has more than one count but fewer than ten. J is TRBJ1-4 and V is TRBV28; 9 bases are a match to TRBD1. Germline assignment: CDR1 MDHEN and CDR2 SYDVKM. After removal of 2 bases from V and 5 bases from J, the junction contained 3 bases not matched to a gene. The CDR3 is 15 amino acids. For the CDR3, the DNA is TGTGCCAGCAGTTTACTAGGACAGGGGAATGAAAAACTGTTTTTT. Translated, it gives CASSLLGQGNEKLFF.

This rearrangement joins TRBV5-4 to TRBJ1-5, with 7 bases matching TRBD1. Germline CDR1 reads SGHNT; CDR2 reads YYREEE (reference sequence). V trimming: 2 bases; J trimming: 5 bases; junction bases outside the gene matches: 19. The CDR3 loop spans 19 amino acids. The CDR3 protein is CASSLRTGPNSFTDQPQHF. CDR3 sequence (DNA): TGTGCCAGCAGCTTAAGGACAGGCCCGAACTCCTTCACCGATCAGCCCCAGCATTTT.

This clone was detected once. CDR3 region: CASSPSQGNTEAFF. The DNA of the CDR3 is TGTGCCAGCAGCCCCTCACAGGGGAACACTGAAGCTTTCTTT. The chain has TRBV5-5 and TRBJ1-1; a weak D match, TRBD1 (6 bases). Trimming cost V 4 bases and J 1 base, with 11 bases left between them. Germline-derived CDR1 and CDR2 are SGHKS and YYEKEE (reference sequence). This CDR3 is 14 amino acids long.

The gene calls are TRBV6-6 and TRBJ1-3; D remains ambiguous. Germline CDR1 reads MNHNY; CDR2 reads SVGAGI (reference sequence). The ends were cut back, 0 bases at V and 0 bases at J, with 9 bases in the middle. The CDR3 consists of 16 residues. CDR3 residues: CASSYSNWSSGNTIYF. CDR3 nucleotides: TGTGCCAGCAGTTACTCGAACTGGAGCTCTGGAAACACCATATATTTT.

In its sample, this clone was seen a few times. CDR3 nucleotide sequence: TGTGCCAGCATTCCGACAGAGGACTATGGCTACACCTTC. It codes for CASIPTEDYGYTF. The chain has TRBV2 and TRBJ1-2; TRBD1 is a possible D gene (5 bases). This CDR3 has 13 residues. Deletions cut 7 bases from V and 3 bases from J, with 12 bases between. In germline, CDR1 is SNHLY, CDR2 FYNNEI.

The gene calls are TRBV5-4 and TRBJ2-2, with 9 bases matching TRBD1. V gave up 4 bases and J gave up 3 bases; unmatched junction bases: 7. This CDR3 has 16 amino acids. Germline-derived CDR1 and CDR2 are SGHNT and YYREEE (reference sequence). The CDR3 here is CASSLSWDRDTGELFF. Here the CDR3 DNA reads TGTGCCAGCAGCCTGTCCTGGGACAGGGACACCGGGGAGCTGTTTTTT.

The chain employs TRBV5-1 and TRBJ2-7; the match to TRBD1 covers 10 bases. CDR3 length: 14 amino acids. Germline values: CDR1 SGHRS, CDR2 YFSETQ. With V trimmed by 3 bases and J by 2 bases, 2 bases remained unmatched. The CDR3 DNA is TGCGCCAGCAGCTCCGGACAGGGGGCCTACGAGCAGTACTTC. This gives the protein CASSSGQGAYEQYF.

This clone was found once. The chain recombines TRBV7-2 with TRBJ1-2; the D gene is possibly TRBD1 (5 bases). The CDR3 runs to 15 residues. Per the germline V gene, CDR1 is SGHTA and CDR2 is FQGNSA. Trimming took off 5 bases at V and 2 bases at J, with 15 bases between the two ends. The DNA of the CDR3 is TGTGCCAGCAGCCCCCCGGCAGGGCCCAACTATGGCTACACCTTC. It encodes CASSPPAGPNYGYTF.

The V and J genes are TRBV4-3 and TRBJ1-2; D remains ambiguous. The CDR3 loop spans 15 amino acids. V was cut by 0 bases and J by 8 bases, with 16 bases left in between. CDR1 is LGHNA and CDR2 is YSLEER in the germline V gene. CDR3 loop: CASSQDLTGISGYTF. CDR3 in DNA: TGCGCCAGCAGCCAAGATCTGACGGGGATAAGCGGCTACACCTTC.

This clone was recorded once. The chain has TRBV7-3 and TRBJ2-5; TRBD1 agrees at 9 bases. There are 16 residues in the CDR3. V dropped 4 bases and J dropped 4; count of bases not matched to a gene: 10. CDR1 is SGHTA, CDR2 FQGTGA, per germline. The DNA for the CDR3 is TGTGCCAGCAGCTATGGGACAGGGTCCACACGAGAGACCCAGTACTTC. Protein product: CASSYGTGSTRETQYF.

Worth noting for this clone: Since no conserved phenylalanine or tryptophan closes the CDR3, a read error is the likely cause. This chain's CDR3 is CASSIAATGSTEAFL. The CDR3 nucleotides are TGTGCCAGTAGTATAGCGGCGACGGGTTCCACTGAAGCTTTCCTT. V and J are TRBV19 and TRBJ1-1; D is unclear. In germline, CDR1 is LNHDA, CDR2 SQIVND (reference sequence). V lost 1 base and J lost 4, with 13 bases in between. This CDR3 has 15 amino acids.

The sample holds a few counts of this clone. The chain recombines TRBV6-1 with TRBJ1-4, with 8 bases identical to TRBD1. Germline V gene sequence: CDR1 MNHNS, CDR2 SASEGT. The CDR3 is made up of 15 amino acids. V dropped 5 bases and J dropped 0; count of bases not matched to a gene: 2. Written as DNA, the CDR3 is TGTGCCAGCAGTAGACAGGGGACAACTAATGAAAAACTGTTTTTT. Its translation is CASSRQGTTNEKLFF.

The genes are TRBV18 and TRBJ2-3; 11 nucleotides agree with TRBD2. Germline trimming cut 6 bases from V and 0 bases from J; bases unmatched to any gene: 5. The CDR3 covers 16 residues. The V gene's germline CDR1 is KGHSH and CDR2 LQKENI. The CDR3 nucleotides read TGTGCCAGCTCCTCTTGGACTAGCGGGAGCACAGATACGCAGTATTTT. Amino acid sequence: CASSSWTSGSTDTQYF.

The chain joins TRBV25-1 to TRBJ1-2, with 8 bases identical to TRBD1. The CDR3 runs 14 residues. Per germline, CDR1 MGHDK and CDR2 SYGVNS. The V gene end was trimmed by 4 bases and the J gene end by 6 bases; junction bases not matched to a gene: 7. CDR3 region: CASSARTGYNGYTF. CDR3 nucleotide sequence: TGTGCCAGCAGTGCTAGGACAGGGTATAATGGCTACACCTTC.

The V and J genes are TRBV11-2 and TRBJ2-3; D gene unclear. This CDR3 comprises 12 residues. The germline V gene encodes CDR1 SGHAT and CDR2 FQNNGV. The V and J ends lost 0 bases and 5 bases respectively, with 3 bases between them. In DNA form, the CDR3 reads TGTGCCAGCAGCTTAGACCAAGATACGCAGTATTTT. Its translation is CASSLDQDTQYF.

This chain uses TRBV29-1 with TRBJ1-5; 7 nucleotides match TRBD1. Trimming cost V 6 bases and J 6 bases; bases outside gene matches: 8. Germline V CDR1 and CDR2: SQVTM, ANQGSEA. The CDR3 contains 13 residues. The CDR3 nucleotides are TGCAGCGTAAACACAGGGGATAGTCAGCCCCAGCATTTT. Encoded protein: CSVNTGDSQPQHF.